The T cell receptor (beta chain) under discussion was sequenced for a study of human versus mouse CDR3 diversity and MHC coevolution (dated by TCRdb to about 2017). Study-level background: The immunoSEQ assay was reported to detect one in 200,000 T cells and to minimize amplification bias from multiplex PCR. Three healthy volunteer blood donors were included in the human cohort, with one aged 30 to 40, one aged 40 to 49 and one aged 60 to 69 at collection. As a reference point for TCR selection on multiple MHC II alleles, the study used human naive CD4 T cell repertoires and compared them against human-TCR-locus transgenic mice that have a single MHC II. Across mouse and human samples, each sample had between roughly 0.6 x 10^7 and 1.8 x 10^7 valid reads.

The QIAGEN blood and tissue kit was used to extract genomic DNA from the sorted cells, and that DNA was then quantified on a NanoDrop 1000. The immunoSEQ platform deep sequenced and quantified TCR alpha and beta chains by multiplex PCR of genomic DNA. In the paper's pipeline: TCR sequences were annotated using IMGT gene and region definitions. As a stand-in for the preselection repertoire, out-of-frame rearrangements were used and set against in-frame clonotypes. The iCHAO1 estimator supplied with the immunoSEQ platform was used to estimate repertoire size. A Gini index based on the Lorenz curve was applied to in-frame amino acid clonotypes to measure clonal inequality. The intersect function of the R package tcR was used to count shared clonotypes, and the Jaccard index was used to score similarity. Principal component analysis of V, J and V-J usage frequencies was run with the R prcomp function without normalization. TCRdb obtained this table from immuneACCESS and retained in-frame rearrangements with V and J assigned. These tables miss some clones; where compared with another copy, unresolved V genes account for less than half of the shortfall, and the remainder is unexplained. V, J and clone size are taken as reported in that table, and D and trimming were inferred from the DNA itself. Present in this sample are around 77,000 clones, under 95% of which were seen just once. The top ten clones comprise 0.15% of the sample.

CDR1 SEHNR and CDR2 FQNEAQ were looked up in the germline V gene (reference sequence). The CDR3, from cysteine to phenylalanine, totals 17 residues. The sequence is cut down to CDR3 DNA, 51 bases in frame from base 1. From V the trimming removes 5 bases and from J it removes 3 bases, while the gene matches leave 8 bases of the junction unaccounted for. Fluorescence-activated cell sorting was used to isolate naive CD4 T cells, defined as CD45RO-negative and CD62L-positive, from PBMCs. Approximately 50 ml of fresh peripheral blood was collected from each donor, and PBMCs were isolated by Ficoll density centrifugation. Cells were sorted on a FACSAria III instrument, and every sample had a purity above 90%. Summary of the overall study and its limitations: On average, more CDR3 deletions and insertions were observed in humans than in mice, indicating greater exonuclease and TdT activity. Among all compared groups, most of the three human donors had the lowest clonal inequality scores. According to iCHAO1 estimates, humans had the largest TCR beta repertoire, roughly 1.5 million clonotypes, which was attributed likely to selection by multiple MHC II molecules. Because human T cells were selected on roughly six MHC II alleles, repertoire diversity in humans and mice was not considered directly comparable.

This clone was seen once. What this receptor recognizes is not known. No quality values exist for individual bases; no much larger clone is one base distant. Material for sequencing was naive CD4+ T cells from blood. The cell subset or site label, as the study defines it: CD45RO-negative CD62L-positive naive CD4 T cells. The sequence derives from a person aged 30 to 69 in good health. The chain uses TRBV7-9 and TRBJ2-2; 11 central bases correspond to TRBD2. The bases are TGTGCCAGCAGCCGCATAGCGGGAGGGATCCACACCGGGGAGCTGTTTTTT. The translation is CASSRIAGGIHTGELFF. Supplemented by the reference TRBV7-9 and TRBJ2-2 proteins around the CDR3, the complete variable domain is DTGVSQNPRHKITKRGQNVTFRCDPISEHNRLYWYRQTLGQGPEFLTYFQNEAQLEKSRLLSDRFSAERPKGSFSTLEIQRTEQGDSAMYLCASSRIAGGIHTGELFFGEGSRLTVL.